A selection of T cell receptor beta chains follows, all from one sample in a study of spatial heterogeneity in lung cancer. In TCRdb, the 5' RACE reads were re-called with MiXCR into one record per CDR3 protein. The profile covers 100,000 to 110,000 distinct CDR3 sequences, with around 4.3% appearing a single time and 20% to 25% taken by the ten largest. The material sequenced was lung tumor tissue, taken at surgery. All receptors come from a male donor with early-stage non-small cell lung cancer. Each CDR3 is given with its conserved first and last residue. A D gene is named only where the DNA matches it firmly. Clone size is not always given. Where it is, it says once, few, many or a class for expanded clones.

J: TRBJ2-5
D: NA
V: TRBV29-1
size: many
DNA: TGCAGCGTTGCCCGTCCGGGGCCCGAGACCCAGTACTTC
CDR3: CSVARPGPETQYF

J: TRBJ1-3
D: NA
V: TRBV7-9
size: many
DNA: TGTGCCAGCAGCCGTACAGGGTTCTCTGGAAACACCATATATTTT
CDR3: CASSRTGFSGNTIYF

J: TRBJ2-3
D: TRBD2
V: TRBV6-5
size: NA
DNA: TGTGCCAGCAGGGTTAGCGGGAGTGGAGATACGCAGTATTTT
CDR3: CASRVSGSGDTQYF

J: TRBJ1-1
D: NA
V: TRBV5-1
size: NA
DNA: TGCGCCAGCAGCTTTGGGACACGCACTGAAGCTTTCTTT
CDR3: CASSFGTRTEAFF

J: TRBJ2-7
D: NA
V: TRBV6-6
size: few
DNA: TGTGCCAGCAGTTACGGCAGCGACCGCGTCGAGCAGTACTTC
CDR3: CASSYGSDRVEQYF

J: TRBJ1-5
D: NA
V: TRBV7-9
size: NA
DNA: TGTGCCAGCAGCCTATTACCTAATCAGCCCCAGCATTTT
CDR3: CASSLLPNQPQHF

J: TRBJ2-6
D: NA
V: TRBV6-5
size: many
DNA: TGTGCCAGCAGTTACTCGATGGGGTCAGGGAACTCTGGGGCCAACGTCCTGACTTTC
CDR3: CASSYSMGSGNSGANVLTF

J: TRBJ2-5
D: NA
V: TRBV9
size: few
DNA: TGTGCCAGCACCTCCCTCGGGGACCCAGTAGAGACCCAGTACTTC
CDR3: CASTSLGDPVETQYF

J: TRBJ2-7
D: NA
V: TRBV12-3/TRBV12-4
size: many
DNA: TGTGCCAGCAGGCGCGGGGCCGAGGGGGAGCAGTACTTC
CDR3: CASRRGAEGEQYF

J: TRBJ2-2
D: NA
V: TRBV20-1
size: few
DNA: TGCAGTGCTAAAGAATCCGGCCCCTCCGGGGAGCTGTTTTTT
CDR3: CSAKESGPSGELFF

J: TRBJ2-1
D: TRBD2
V: TRBV12-3/TRBV12-4
size: many
DNA: TGTGCCAGCAGTCCCTCCCCTAGCGGGAGATCCTACAATGAGCAGTTCTTC
CDR3: CASSPSPSGRSYNEQFF

J: TRBJ2-3
D: TRBD1
V: TRBV11-2
size: many
DNA: TGTGCCAGCAGCTTATGGGACAGGGGTTTTACAAATACGCAGTATTTT
CDR3: CASSLWDRGFTNTQYF

J: TRBJ2-1
D: TRBD2
V: TRBV6-5
size: many
DNA: TGTGCCAGCAGTTACCTTAAACCGGGGGGTGCGGGCTACAATGAGCAGTTCTTC
CDR3: CASSYLKPGGAGYNEQFF

J: TRBJ1-1
D: TRBD1
V: TRBV3-1
size: many
DNA: TGTGCCAGCAGCCAAGAAGATCCCCGGACCTTACAGGGGGCTAGGGGCACTGAAGCTTTCTTT
CDR3: CASSQEDPRTLQGARGTEAFF

J: TRBJ1-4
D: NA
V: TRBV7-9
size: many
DNA: TGTGCCAGCAGCTTATATGAATCCGAAAAACTGTTTTTT
CDR3: CASSLYESEKLFF

J: TRBJ2-3
D: NA
V: TRBV7-9
size: many
DNA: TGTGCCAGCAGCCTAAGCGAGGGATCCTTCGACACAGATACGCAGTATTTT
CDR3: CASSLSEGSFDTDTQYF

J: TRBJ1-1
D: NA
V: TRBV20-1
size: few
DNA: TGCAGTGCTAGGAGGGACCTGAACACTGAAGCTTTCTTT
CDR3: CSARRDLNTEAFF

J: TRBJ1-6
D: NA
V: TRBV4-1
size: NA
DNA: TGCGCCAGCAGCCGCCTCCCGGCGGGCAGCCGTAATTCACCCCTCCACTTT
CDR3: CASSRLPAGSRNSPLHF

J: TRBJ2-1
D: TRBD2
V: TRBV12-3/TRBV12-4
size: few
DNA: TGTGCCAGCAGTGCCCCGGTAGCGGGGTCTTACAATGAGCAGTTCTTC
CDR3: CASSAPVAGSYNEQFF

J: TRBJ2-7
D: TRBD2
V: TRBV27
size: many
DNA: TGTGCCAGCAGTTTATCAGCCAGCGGGAGGGAGCAGTACTTC
CDR3: CASSLSASGREQYF

J: TRBJ2-5
D: NA
V: TRBV28
size: many
DNA: TGTGCCAGCAGTTTCCCCCAATCGACGGCTAGGGGAGAGACCCAGTACTTC
CDR3: CASSFPQSTARGETQYF

J: TRBJ2-2
D: NA
V: TRBV6-2/TRBV6-3
size: many
DNA: TGTGCCAGCAGTTTGTGGTCCACCGGGGAGCTGTTTTTT
CDR3: CASSLWSTGELFF

J: TRBJ1-4
D: NA
V: TRBV28
size: many
DNA: TGTGCCAGCAGTTTATCGGCTAATGAAAAACTGTTTTTT
CDR3: CASSLSANEKLFF

J: TRBJ1-1
D: NA
V: TRBV6-5
size: few
DNA: TGTGCCAGCAGTTACCGTGGACCCCTCGAAGCTTTCTTT
CDR3: CASSYRGPLEAFF

J: TRBJ1-6
D: NA
V: TRBV14
size: few
DNA: TGTGCCAGCAGCCGGACTGGTTCACCCCTCCACTTT
CDR3: CASSRTGSPLHF

J: TRBJ2-1
D: TRBD2
V: TRBV4-2
size: many
DNA: TGTGCCAGCAGCCAGACCCGGACTAGCGGGTTCTACAATGAGCAGTTCTTC
CDR3: CASSQTRTSGFYNEQFF

J: TRBJ2-3
D: NA
V: TRBV7-2
size: many
DNA: TGTGCCAGCAGCCCATCTCCTGACGCAGATACGCAGTATTTT
CDR3: CASSPSPDADTQYF

J: TRBJ2-1
D: TRBD2
V: TRBV5-6
size: NA
DNA: TGTGCCAGCAGATTAGGACTAGCGGGAGGCACCTACAATGAGCAGTTCTTC
CDR3: CASRLGLAGGTYNEQFF

J: TRBJ2-5
D: NA
V: TRBV7-9
size: many
DNA: TGTGCCAGCAGCTTTGAAGGGGCAGCTGAGACCCAGTACTTC
CDR3: CASSFEGAAETQYF

J: TRBJ1-5
D: TRBD1
V: TRBV28
size: many
DNA: TGTGCCAGCAGACCCACCGGGACAGGGGAAGGGTTTTTT
CDR3: CASRPTGTGEGFF

J: TRBJ2-5
D: NA
V: TRBV18
size: many
DNA: TGTGCCAGCTCAGGCCAAACGGGAGAGACCCAGTACTTC
CDR3: CASSGQTGETQYF

J: TRBJ2-1
D: NA
V: TRBV29-1
size: many
DNA: TGCAGCATTAGGTCTGGGTTTGTATCCTACAATGAGCAGTTCTTC
CDR3: CSIRSGFVSYNEQFF

J: TRBJ2-5
D: NA
V: TRBV5-4
size: few
DNA: TGTGCCAGCAGCTTAGACTACCCCACTCCGGAAGAGACCCAGTACTTC
CDR3: CASSLDYPTPEETQYF

J: TRBJ2-1
D: NA
V: TRBV11-2
size: many
DNA: TGTGCCAGCAGCTTAGACTTGAGGAATGAGCAGTTCTTC
CDR3: CASSLDLRNEQFF

J: TRBJ2-5
D: NA
V: TRBV3-1
size: NA
DNA: TGTGCCAGCAGCCGAGAAGAGACCCAGTACTTC
CDR3: CASSREETQYF

J: TRBJ1-2
D: NA
V: TRBV12-3/TRBV12-4
size: many
DNA: TGTGCCAGCAGTTTGTACCCGCCCAGGGTACGGTATGGCTACACCTTC
CDR3: CASSLYPPRVRYGYTF

J: TRBJ1-2
D: NA
V: TRBV27
size: many
DNA: TGTGCCAGCCCTACAGGGTACTATGGCTACACCTTC
CDR3: CASPTGYYGYTF

J: TRBJ2-1
D: NA
V: TRBV3-1
size: many
DNA: TGTGCCAGCAGCCAAAGGTTGGGTGAGCAGTTCTTC
CDR3: CASSQRLGEQFF

J: TRBJ1-5
D: TRBD1
V: TRBV2
size: medium-sized
DNA: TGTGCCAGGGGGACAGGGAATCAGCCCCAGCATTTT
CDR3: CARGTGNQPQHF

J: TRBJ1-4
D: TRBD1
V: TRBV30
size: few
DNA: TGTGCCTGGAGTGGGGACAGGGGTGAAAAACTGTTTTTT
CDR3: CAWSGDRGEKLFF

J: TRBJ2-6
D: NA
V: TRBV4-1
size: many
DNA: TGCGCCAGCAGCCAAAGTGCGTCTGGGGCCAACGTCCTGACTTTC
CDR3: CASSQSASGANVLTF

J: TRBJ1-1
D: NA
V: TRBV6-6
size: many
DNA: TGTGCCAGCGAGGGCGGTGAAGCTTTCTTT
CDR3: CASEGGEAFF

J: TRBJ2-1
D: TRBD2
V: TRBV12-3/TRBV12-4
size: few
DNA: TGTGCCAGCAGTGGTTTGGGACTAGACAATGAGCAGTTCTTC
CDR3: CASSGLGLDNEQFF

J: TRBJ2-7
D: NA
V: TRBV20-1
size: many
DNA: TGCAGTGCTGCCCGACGCTCCTACGAGCAGTACTTC
CDR3: CSAARRSYEQYF

J: TRBJ2-7
D: TRBD1
V: TRBV7-9
size: many
DNA: TGTGCCAGCAGCTCGGGACAGCAGTTCTACGAGCAGTACTTC
CDR3: CASSSGQQFYEQYF

J: TRBJ2-5
D: TRBD2
V: TRBV12-3/TRBV12-4
size: many
DNA: TGTGCCAGCAGTACAACTAGCGGGGCTGAGGAGACCCAGTACTTC
CDR3: CASSTTSGAEETQYF

J: TRBJ2-5
D: TRBD1
V: TRBV7-9
size: many
DNA: TGTGCCAGCAGCTTAGGGACAGGGTCAATATTTTTGGGAGAGACCCAGTACTTC
CDR3: CASSLGTGSIFLGETQYF

J: TRBJ1-2
D: NA
V: TRBV6-5
size: NA
DNA: TGTGCCAGCAGTTATAATATAGGGGCCCACTATGGCTACACCTTC
CDR3: CASSYNIGAHYGYTF